This T cell receptor beta chain was documented in a study of shared clonotypes between healthy human individuals. Study processing details: Quality scores were absent from the junction-only immunoSEQ sequences, so filtering differed. This table comes from immunoSEQ multiplex PCR, and its TCRdb copy is limited to in-frame clones, with some not included. V and J calls and clone size are given by that table; D and trimming were obtained from the DNA. The sample has 2,100,000 or so clones; around 95% are singletons. The CDR3 totals 12 residues. Per germline, CDR1 SGHRS and CDR2 YFSETQ. Worth noting for this clone: At one end the junction does not follow the germline gene, possibly because of a read error.

This chain links TRBV5-1 with TRBJ2-5; maybe TRBD1 (5 bases). The sequence came from a man younger than 35 in good health. Specimen: naive CD4+ T cells sorted from blood. Specified subset: CD45RA+ positively selected. For the CDR3, the DNA is TGCGCCAGCGACGATATCTGTCTAACCAGGGACTTC. Its translation: CASDDICLTRDF.